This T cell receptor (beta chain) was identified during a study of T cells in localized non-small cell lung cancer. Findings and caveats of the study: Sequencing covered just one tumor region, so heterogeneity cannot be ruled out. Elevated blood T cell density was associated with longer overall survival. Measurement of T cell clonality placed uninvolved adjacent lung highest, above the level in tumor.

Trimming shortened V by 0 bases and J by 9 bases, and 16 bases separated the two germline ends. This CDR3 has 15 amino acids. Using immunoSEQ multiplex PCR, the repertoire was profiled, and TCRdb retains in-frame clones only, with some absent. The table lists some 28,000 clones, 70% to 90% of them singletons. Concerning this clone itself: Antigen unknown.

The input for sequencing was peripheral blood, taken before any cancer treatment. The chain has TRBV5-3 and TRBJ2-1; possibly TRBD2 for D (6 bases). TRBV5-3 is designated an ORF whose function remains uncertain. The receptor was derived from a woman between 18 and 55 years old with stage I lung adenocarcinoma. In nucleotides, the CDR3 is TGTGCCAGAAGCTTGGATGCGGGAAGGCACGGTGAGCAGTTCTTC. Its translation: CARSLDAGRHGEQFF.